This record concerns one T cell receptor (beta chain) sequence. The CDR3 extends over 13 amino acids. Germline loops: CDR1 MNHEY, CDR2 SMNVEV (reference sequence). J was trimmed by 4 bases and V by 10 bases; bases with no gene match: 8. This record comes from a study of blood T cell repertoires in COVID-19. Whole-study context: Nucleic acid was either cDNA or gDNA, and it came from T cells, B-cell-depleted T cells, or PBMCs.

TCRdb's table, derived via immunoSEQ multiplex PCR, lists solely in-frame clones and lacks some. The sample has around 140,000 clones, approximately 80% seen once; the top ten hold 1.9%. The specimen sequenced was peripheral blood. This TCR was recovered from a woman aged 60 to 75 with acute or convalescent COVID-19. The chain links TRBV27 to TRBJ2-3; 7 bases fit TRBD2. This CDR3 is CATWGGSPDTQYF. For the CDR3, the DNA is TGTGCCACCTGGGGGGGGTCGCCAGATACGCAGTATTTT.